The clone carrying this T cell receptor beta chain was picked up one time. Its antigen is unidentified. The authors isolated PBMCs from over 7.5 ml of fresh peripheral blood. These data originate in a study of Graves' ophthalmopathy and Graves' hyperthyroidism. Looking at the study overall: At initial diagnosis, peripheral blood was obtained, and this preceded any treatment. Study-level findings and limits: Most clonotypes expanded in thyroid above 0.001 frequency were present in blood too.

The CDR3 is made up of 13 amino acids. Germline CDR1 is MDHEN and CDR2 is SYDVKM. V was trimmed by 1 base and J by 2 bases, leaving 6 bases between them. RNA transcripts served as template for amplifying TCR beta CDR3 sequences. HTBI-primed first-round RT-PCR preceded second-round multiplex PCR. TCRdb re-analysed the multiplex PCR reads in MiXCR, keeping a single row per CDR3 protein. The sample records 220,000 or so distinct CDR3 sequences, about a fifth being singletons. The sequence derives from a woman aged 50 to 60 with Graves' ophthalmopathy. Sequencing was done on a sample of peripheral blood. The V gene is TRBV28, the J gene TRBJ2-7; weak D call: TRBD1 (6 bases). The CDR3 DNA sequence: TGTGCCAGCAGTTTATACAGGGCCTACGAGCAGTACTTC. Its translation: CASSLYRAYEQYF.